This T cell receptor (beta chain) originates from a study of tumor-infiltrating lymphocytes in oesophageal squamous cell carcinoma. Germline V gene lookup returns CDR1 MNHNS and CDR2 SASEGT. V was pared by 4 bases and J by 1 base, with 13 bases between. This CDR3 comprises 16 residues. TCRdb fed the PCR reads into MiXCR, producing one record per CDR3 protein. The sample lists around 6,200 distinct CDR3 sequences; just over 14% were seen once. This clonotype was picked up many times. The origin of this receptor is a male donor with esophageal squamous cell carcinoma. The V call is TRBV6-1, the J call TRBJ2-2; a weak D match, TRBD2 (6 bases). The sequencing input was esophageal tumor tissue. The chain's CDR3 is CASSGPGTLNTGELFF. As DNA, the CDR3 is TGTGCCAGCAGTGGACCCGGGACTCTGAACACCGGGGAGCTGTTTTTT.